The clone carrying this T cell receptor beta chain is categorized as medium-sized (0.01 to 0.1%). Participants were placed into cohorts based on the clinical history they reported. This entry comes from a study of blood T cell repertoires in COVID-19. Original handling: Researchers report that nucleated cell counts were estimated from reference gene primer amplification. Sequencing used immunoSEQ multiplex PCR; TCRdb keeps in-frame clones, though not all of them. V and J calls and clone size are given by that table; D and trimming were obtained from the DNA. The sample includes a few hundred thousand clones, about nine tenths of them seen just once. The clonotype comes from a woman aged 45-59 years who had been exposed to COVID-19. The sample consisted of PBMCs or T cells enriched from blood (not recorded which).

The CDR3 here is CASSQDGSGRQETQYF. Here the CDR3 DNA reads TGTGCCAGCTCCCAAGACGGTAGCGGGCGGCAAGAGACCCAGTACTTC. The chain links TRBV9 to TRBJ2-5, with TRBD2 identical over 7 bases. Per the germline V gene, CDR1 is SGDLS and CDR2 is YYNGEE. With V trimmed by 7 bases and J by 2 bases, 14 bases remained unmatched. The CDR3 contains 16 residues.